This TCR beta chain was profiled in a study of cytomegalovirus exposure and HLA in healthy donors. Primers for the PCR totalled 60 Vbeta and 13 Jbeta. Measured with immunoSEQ multiplex PCR; TCRdb has only the in-frame clones, and not every one. The profile covers roughly 110,000 clones, with roughly 80% appearing a single time and 1.6% taken by the ten largest. CDR3 length: 11 amino acids. V was cut by 4 bases and J by 5 bases, with 5 bases left in between. CDR1 and CDR2 (germline): LGHNA, YNFKEQ. The TCR was taken from a man between 45 and 60 years old in good health and CMV-seronegative. What was sequenced was PBMCs. This chain joins TRBV4-2 and TRBJ1-1; D not resolved. The CDR3 here is CASSLETEAFF. Written as DNA, the CDR3 is TGTGCCAGCAGCCTTGAGACTGAAGCTTTCTTT.